This TCR beta chain was found in a study of monozygotic twins with inflammatory bowel disease. General study findings and limits: Those with IBD had lower TCRbeta diversity (inverse Simpson) than their healthy co-twins did. Patient-specific immunosuppressive treatments may have made repertoires more variable. T cell subtypes that differed could not be told apart.

In regard to this clonotype: What it binds is not known.

Per sample, reverse transcription was split into eight reactions. Using the 5' RACE reads, TCRdb records one entry per CDR3 protein without DNA. The specimen's table records 420,000 or so distinct CDR3 sequences. This CDR3 is 16 amino acids long. Germline CDR1 and CDR2: LNHNV and YYDKDF (reference sequence). Specimen: blood. The clonotype comes from a human donor with ulcerative colitis or Crohn's disease, or a healthy co-twin of an affected twin (not recorded which). The V call is TRBV15, the J call TRBJ1-3. CDR3 sequence reads: CATSQRRQISGNTIYF.